Each of the 11 T cell receptor beta chains below was sequenced from the same sample in a study of cytomegalovirus exposure and HLA in healthy donors. The PCR made use of 60 Vbeta and 13 Jbeta primers. Generated by immunoSEQ multiplex PCR, the TCRdb table keeps only in-frame clones and is missing some. The sample has about 130,000 clones; 65% to 80% are singletons. The specimen sequenced was PBMCs. The receptors were sampled from a human donor in good health.

The rearrangement joins TRBV6-5 to TRBJ1-2, with 10 nucleotides matching TRBD1. The CDR3 has 13 amino acids. V lost 5 bases and J lost 8; bases outside the gene matches: 5. CDR1 MNHEY and CDR2 SVGAGI come from the germline V gene. CDR3: CASSEGTGVGYTF. The DNA for the CDR3 is TGTGCCAGCAGTGAAGGGACAGGGGTGGGCTACACCTTC.

The gene calls are TRBV7-6 and TRBJ2-5; TRBD1 is a possible D gene (6 bases). The CDR3 length is 15 residues. Germline-derived CDR1 and CDR2 are SGHVS and FNYEAQ. V lost 2 bases, J lost 5 bases, and 15 bases lay in between. CDR3 nucleotides: TGTGCCAGCAGCTTAAGTCCAGGGCAGGGGGAGACCCAGTACTTC. This sequence encodes CASSLSPGQGETQYF.

The chain combines TRBV10-3 with TRBJ2-7; 9 bases line up with TRBD2. V lost 6 bases, J lost 0 bases, and 6 bases stayed unmatched. Germline V lookup: CDR1 ENHRY, CDR2 SYGVKD. There are 15 residues in the CDR3. The CDR3: CAIRASGAISYEQYF. CDR3 bases: TGTGCCATCAGGGCTAGCGGGGCTATCTCCTACGAGCAGTACTTC.

The chain uses TRBV6-6 and TRBJ2-3, with 7 bases identical to TRBD1. This CDR3 is built from 15 residues. Germline V gene data show CDR1 as MNHNY and CDR2 as SVGAGI (reference sequence). The V segment lost 5 bases and the J segment 2 bases; nucleotides outside the gene matches: 7. In DNA form, the CDR3 reads TGTGCCAGCAGTCTCCGGGACAGTTACACAGATACGCAGTATTTT. Its protein is CASSLRDSYTDTQYF.

The V call is TRBV7-6, the J call TRBJ1-4; the match to TRBD1 covers 10 bases. The ends lost 5 bases at V and 3 bases at J; junction bases unmatched: 6. This CDR3 is built from 16 residues. Germline lookup yields CDR1 SGHVS and CDR2 FNYEAQ. The CDR3 nucleotides read TGTGCCAGCAGCACGGGACAGGGGTCTCCTAATGAAAAACTGTTTTTT. This translates into CASSTGQGSPNEKLFF.

CDR3 sequence: CASSQREGPSYEQYF. The DNA for the CDR3 is TGTGCCAGCAGCCAGAGGGAGGGGCCTTCCTACGAGCAGTACTTC. The gene calls are TRBV11-3 and TRBJ2-7, with 7 bases lining up with TRBD2. The CDR3 has 15 residues. J was trimmed by 1 base and V by 5 bases; bases with no gene match: 8. CDR1 is SGHNT, CDR2 YENEEA, per germline.

The chain carries TRBV1 and TRBJ1-2. TRBV1 is marked as a pseudogene. This CDR3 has 14 amino acids. CDR3 DNA sequence: TGCACCAGCAGCCAACAGGGTGGAGGGAATGGCTACACCTTC. It is translated as CTSSQQGGGNGYTF.

This chain links TRBV19 with TRBJ1-5, with 7 bases aligning to TRBD1. CDR1 is LNHDA and CDR2 is SQIVND in the germline V gene (reference sequence). The CDR3 extends over 14 amino acids. V gave up 7 bases and J gave up 4 bases; unmatched junction bases: 7. DNA of the CDR3: TGTGCCAGTAACCCGGACAGGCTTAATCAGCCCCAGCATTTT. Residues: CASNPDRLNQPQHF.

V and J are TRBV2 and TRBJ2-2, with 7 bases fitting TRBD2. The CDR3 sequence is 11 residues long. V trimming: 10 bases; J trimming: 6 bases; junction bases outside the gene matches: 2. Per the germline V gene, CDR1 is SNHLY and CDR2 is FYNNEI. Here the CDR3 reads CATLASGELFF. CDR3 coding DNA: TGTGCCACACTAGCGTCCGGGGAGCTGTTTTTT.

The DNA for the CDR3 is TGTGCCAGCAGCTTTTTAGCGGGGGTACTCCAAGAGACCCAGTACTTC. Its translation is CASSFLAGVLQETQYF. The chain joins TRBV5-6 to TRBJ2-5, with TRBD2 matching over 9 bases. J gave up 1 base and V 2 bases, and 6 bases lay outside the gene matches. Germline V lookup: CDR1 SGHDT, CDR2 YYEEEE. The CDR3 consists of 16 residues.

The rearrangement links TRBV27 to TRBJ2-1, with D maybe TRBD1 (6 bases). Trimming removed 6 bases at V and 9 bases at J, with 18 bases between. This CDR3 has 14 residues. CDR1 and CDR2 from the germline V gene are MNHEY and SMNVEV (reference sequence). CDR3 sequence reads: CASSLNQGGVEQFF. Here the CDR3 DNA reads TGTGCCAGCAGCCTAAACCAAGGGGGTGTTGAGCAGTTCTTC.